The TCR beta chain described here comes from a study of T cells in women clearing cervical HPV infection. CDR3 length equals 15 residues. V was cut by 5 bases and J by 10 bases, with 20 bases left in between. From germline, CDR1 is SGHTA and CDR2 FQGNSA. Study findings and constraints: Timing of associations relative to infection is unclear; T-cell subsets were not isolated.

This clone ranks as medium-sized (0.01 to 0.1%) in terms of frequency. The antigen is not known. The CDR3 end is not reached by the read, which stops 3 residues before it; the germline J gene fills it in. Clones were read by immunoSEQ multiplex PCR, and TCRdb kept only the in-frame ones, dropping some. This table holds over 10,000 clones. The chain carries TRBV7-2 and TRBJ1-4; tentatively, D is TRBD1 (6 bases). The material sequenced was blood buffy coat. This sequence originates from a woman between 18 and 70 years old with a cervical HPV16 infection that either progressed to CIN3+ or cleared (not recorded which). The DNA read from the CDR3 is TGTGCCAGCAGCCCCCCAGGGGTGCCGGGAGGAAAA. This gives the protein CASSPPGVPGGK. The complete CDR3 sequence is CASSPPGVPGGKLFF.